This TCR beta chain was profiled in a study of T cell clones after liver transplantation. Study-level points and caveats: Migration into the graft, not deletion, may explain lost graft donor-reactive T cells.

The germline CDR1 and CDR2 sequences are LNHDA and SQIVND (reference sequence). After removal of 4 bases from V and 2 bases from J, the junction contained 11 bases not matched to a gene. The CDR3 has 17 amino acids. Assay: immunoSEQ multiplex PCR; the TCRdb copy retains only in-frame clones and omits some. In the table there are some 80,000 clones, around four fifths of which are singletons. Details on this clone: The antigen is not known.

The sample in question was CD4+ T cells from blood, obtained less than 50 months after liver transplant. The genes are TRBV19 and TRBJ1-5; 7 bases fit TRBD1. The origin of this receptor is a human patient who received a liver transplant. These T cells may partly come from the graft donor. The CDR3 DNA follows: TGTGCCAGTAGTAAAAGGACAGGCGGAGATGGCAATCAGCCCCAGCATTTT. Translated: CASSKRTGGDGNQPQHF.